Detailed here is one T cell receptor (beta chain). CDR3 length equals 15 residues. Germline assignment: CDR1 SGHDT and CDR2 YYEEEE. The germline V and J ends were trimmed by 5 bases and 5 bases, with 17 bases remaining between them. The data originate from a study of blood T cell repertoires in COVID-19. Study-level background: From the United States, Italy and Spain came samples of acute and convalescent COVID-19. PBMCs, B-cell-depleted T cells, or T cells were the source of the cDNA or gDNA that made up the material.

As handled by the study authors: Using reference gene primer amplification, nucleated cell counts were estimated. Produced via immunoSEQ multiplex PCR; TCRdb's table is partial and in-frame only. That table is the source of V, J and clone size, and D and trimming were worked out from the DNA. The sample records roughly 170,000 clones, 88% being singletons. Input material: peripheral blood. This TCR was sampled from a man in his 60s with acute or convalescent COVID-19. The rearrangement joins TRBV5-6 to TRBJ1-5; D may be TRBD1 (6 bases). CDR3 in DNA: TGTGCCAGCAGGCATTTTTCAGGGGTGGATCAGCCCCAGCATTTT. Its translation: CASRHFSGVDQPQHF.